These 2 T cell receptor beta chains came from one sample sequenced in a study of monozygotic twins with inflammatory bowel disease. Each CDR3 protein gets one entry in TCRdb, which reprocessed the 5' RACE reads and gives no DNA. The listing records more than 95,000 distinct CDR3 sequences. The sequenced sample consisted of blood. These receptors were taken from a human donor with ulcerative colitis or Crohn's disease, or a healthy co-twin of an affected twin (not recorded which).

The gene calls are TRBV20-1 and TRBJ2-1; TCRdb outputs TRBD1, but without DNA this stays unchecked. Per the germline V gene, CDR1 is DFQATT and CDR2 is SNEGSKA (reference sequence). This CDR3 spans 15 amino acids. The CDR3 reads CSASGGKGEKGEQFF.

This sequence joins TRBV18 and TRBJ2-7. Germline lookup yields CDR1 KGHSH and CDR2 LQKENI. This CDR3 region has 14 residues. CDR3 region: CASSLGSDVDEQYF.